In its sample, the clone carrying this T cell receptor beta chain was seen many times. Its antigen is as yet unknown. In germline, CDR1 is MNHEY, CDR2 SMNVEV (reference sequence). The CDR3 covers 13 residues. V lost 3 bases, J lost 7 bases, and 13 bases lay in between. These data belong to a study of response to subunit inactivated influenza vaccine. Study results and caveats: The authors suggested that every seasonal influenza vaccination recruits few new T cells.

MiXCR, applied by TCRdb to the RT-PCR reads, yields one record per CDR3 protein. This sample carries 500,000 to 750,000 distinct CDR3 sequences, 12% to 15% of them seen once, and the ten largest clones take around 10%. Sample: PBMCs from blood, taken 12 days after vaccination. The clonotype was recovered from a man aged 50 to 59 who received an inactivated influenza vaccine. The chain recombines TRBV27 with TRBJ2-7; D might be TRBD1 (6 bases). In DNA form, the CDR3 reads TGTGCCAGCAGTTTCGACTCAAGGGGGGAGCAGTACTTC. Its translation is CASSFDSRGEQYF.